This T cell receptor (beta chain) was captured in a study of blood T cells in healthy people across ages. Germline V gene data show CDR1 as LNHDA and CDR2 as SQIVND (reference sequence). The CDR3 contains 13 residues. Trimming removed 3 bases at V and 9 bases at J, with 14 bases between. As to this clonotype: The antigen remains undetermined.

Study-level points and caveats: The long-lived group displayed more naive CD4+ cells, plus higher diversity, than the aged donors did.

PCR was performed a second time for roughly 7 to 12 cycles using a sample-barcoded 5' primer and a J-beta primer mix. All samples gave at least 2.5 million CDR3-containing paired-end reads. TCRdb independently ran MiXCR on the 5' RACE reads; one entry per CDR3 protein. This sample has about 780,000 distinct CDR3 sequences; about half occur once, and the top ten carry 15% to 20%. The sequenced material came from blood. The TCR was taken from an elderly man in good health. The chain uses TRBV19 and TRBJ1-1; D gene unclear. CDR3 protein: CASSILRRDQAFF. For the CDR3, the DNA is TGTGCCAGTAGTATCCTACGACGGGATCAAGCTTTCTTT.